This T cell receptor (beta chain) was captured in a study of blood T cell repertoires in COVID-19. From germline, CDR1 is LGHNA and CDR2 YNFKEQ. This CDR3 has 18 amino acids. The ends lost 3 bases at V and 2 bases at J; junction bases unmatched: 11. Profiled with immunoSEQ multiplex PCR; TCRdb holds only in-frame clones, not every one. The sample yields under 200,000 clones, approximately 90% seen once. This clonotype originated in a man aged 18 to 30 with COVID-19, enrolled during active disease. Sequencing used peripheral blood. The chain combines TRBV4-2 with TRBJ2-7; 12 positions agree with TRBD2. CDR3 coding DNA: TGTGCCAGCAGCCACGCGACTAGCGGGAGATCAACCCCCTACGAGCAGTACTTC. Translated, it gives CASSHATSGRSTPYEQYF.